This T cell receptor (beta chain) was sequenced during a study of shared clonotypes between healthy human individuals. Each cell subset's genomic DNA was divided evenly among several immunoSEQ plates. Assay used: immunoSEQ multiplex PCR; TCRdb lists only in-frame clones, some missing. Seen here are approximately 2.5 million clones, around 94% observed once, and the top ten hold under 0.15%. The germline V gene encodes CDR1 MGHRA and CDR2 YSYEKL. The CDR3 consists of 13 residues. The V end lost 1 base, the J end lost 2 bases, and 5 bases lay between the germline ends. Donation came from healthy HIV-negative adults that had no recent acute infections or vaccinations.

The rearrangement links TRBV4-1 to TRBJ2-5, with D uncertain. The sequence was collected from a young man in good health. Sequencing was done on a sample of naive CD4+ T cells sorted from blood. Subset denoted: CD45RA+ positively selected. The CDR3 coding sequence is TGCGCCAGCAGCCAAGTATTTCAAGAGACCCAGTACTTC. Its protein is CASSQVFQETQYF.